Presented here are 18 T cell receptor beta chains from one specimen sequenced in a study of regulatory T cells in long-lasting Graves disease. Noted time point: persistent/refractory GD, antithyroid drugs over 5 years with positive TRAb. Extracted PBMC RNA gave rise to the TCR library. Building the TCR beta libraries relied on iRepertoire HTBI primers, and CDR3 regions underwent Arm-PCR. TCRdb used MiXCR to reprocess the multiplex PCR reads, holding one entry per CDR3 protein. The data contain over 650,000 distinct CDR3 sequences, approximately 29% of them singletons. Sequenced here: peripheral blood mononuclear cells (PBMCs), sampled when the disease was refractory, from a patient treated with antithyroid drugs. The receptors were sampled from a female donor with Graves disease.

The gene calls are TRBV7-9 and TRBJ2-3; 9 nucleotides match TRBD2. This CDR3 region has 14 residues. The germline V gene has CDR1 SEHNR and CDR2 FQNEAQ (reference sequence). The V and J ends lost 8 bases and 3 bases, in that order; junction bases with no gene match: 6. CDR3 DNA: TGTGCCAGCGCGATGGCGGGAGGGACAGATACGCAGTATTTT. This codes for CASAMAGGTDTQYF. The full variable domain, its missing parts supplied by reference TRBV7-9 and TRBJ2-3, is DTGVSQNPRHKITKRGQNVTFRCDPISEHNRLYWYRQTLGQGPEFLTYFQNEAQLEKSRLLSDRFSAERPKGSFSTLEIQRTEQGDSAMYLCASAMAGGTDTQYFGPGTRLTVL.

The chain is built from TRBV20-1 and TRBJ2-3; 8 nucleotides match TRBD2. The CDR3 is made up of 15 amino acids. V was pared by 5 bases and J by 1 base, with 8 bases of the junction left unmatched. Germline V gene sequence: CDR1 DFQATT, CDR2 SNEGSKA (reference sequence). CDR3 loop: CSAPLAGPGTDTQYF. For the CDR3, the DNA is TGCAGTGCTCCGCTAGCGGGCCCTGGCACAGATACGCAGTATTTT.

This clonotype was seen many times. This chain links TRBV29-1 with TRBJ2-5; 9 bases are a match to TRBD2. The germline V gene encodes CDR1 SQVTM and CDR2 ANQGSEA. The CDR3 has 14 residues. The V and J ends lost 3 bases and 5 bases, in that order; junction bases with no gene match: 7. In nucleotides, the CDR3 is TGCAGCGTTGACAGCGGGAGGTACGGGGAGACCCAGTACTTC. As protein: CSVDSGRYGETQYF.

This clonotype was counted many times. This rearrangement joins TRBV28 to TRBJ1-2; D perhaps matches TRBD1 (5 bases). V shed 5 bases and J shed 0 bases, with 19 bases lying between them. This CDR3 is 17 amino acids long. CDR1 MDHEN and CDR2 SYDVKM come from the germline V gene. The CDR3 is CASSRPLRGTANYGYTF. The CDR3 bases are TGTGCCAGCAGTCGCCCCCTTCGGGGGACGGCTAACTATGGCTACACCTTC.

This clonotype came up a few times. The chain uses TRBV29-1 and TRBJ1-1; 11 positions agree with TRBD1. The junction had 0 bases not matched to a gene; V was cut back by 3 bases and J by 3 bases. The CDR3 sequence is 13 residues long. Germline CDR1 is SQVTM and CDR2 is ANQGSEA. The CDR3 bases are TGCAGCGTTGAGGGACAGGGGGACACTGAAGCTTTCTTT. Translating gives CSVEGQGDTEAFF.

The gene calls are TRBV11-2 and TRBJ1-3; D is unresolved. Trimming left V 2 bases short and J 0 bases short, with 17 bases between. Germline assignment: CDR1 SGHAT and CDR2 FQNNGV. The CDR3 consists of 18 residues. The chain's CDR3 is CASSLPVGLSSSGNTIYF. Here the CDR3 DNA reads TGTGCCAGCAGCTTACCCGTTGGTTTGTCCTCCTCTGGAAACACCATATATTTT.

A remark on this clonotype: At one end the junction does not follow the germline gene, possibly because of a read error. V gene TRBV10-3 combines with J gene TRBJ2-7, with a weak D call TRBD1 (6 bases). The CDR3 consists of 14 residues. Germline CDR1 and CDR2: ENHRY and SYGVKD. CDR3 DNA sequence: TGTGCCATCAGTGAGTCCCAGGGGACCTACGGGCAGTACTTC. Translation: CAISESQGTYGQYF.

The chain has TRBV7-2 and TRBJ1-4; no clear D. V lost 1 base and J lost 8, with 11 bases in between. The CDR3 runs to 14 residues. Germline lookup yields CDR1 SGHTA and CDR2 FQGNSA. The CDR3 region has the DNA TGTGCCAGCAGCTTAGAGGGCAGTTGGGAAAAACTGTTTTTT. This codes for CASSLEGSWEKLFF.

There are a few counts of this clonotype. The CDR3 spells CASSTYTEAFF. The DNA for the CDR3 is TGTGCCAGTAGTACCTACACTGAAGCTTTCTTT. The chain recombines TRBV19 with TRBJ1-1; D not resolved. CDR1 and CDR2 (germline): LNHDA, SQIVND (reference sequence). Trimming took 4 bases from V and 3 from J, leaving 3 bases between them. The CDR3 covers 11 residues.

The rearrangement joins TRBV13 to TRBJ1-1; perhaps TRBD1 as D (5 bases). Per germline, CDR1 PRHDT and CDR2 FYEKMQ (reference sequence). CDR3 length: 16 residues. The ends were cut back, 5 bases at V and 3 bases at J, with 19 bases in the middle. The DNA of the CDR3 is TGTGCCAGCAGCCCAGGACTGGGACTTGAGGACACTGAAGCTTTCTTT. This sequence encodes CASSPGLGLEDTEAFF.

Remarks on this clonotype: The junction shows a germline mismatch at one end, possibly a read error. The chain is built from TRBV27 and TRBJ1-2; a weak D match, TRBD1 (6 bases). The CDR3 covers 14 residues. Germline V gene lookup returns CDR1 MNHEY and CDR2 SMNVEV (reference sequence). The CDR3 reads CVSSTSLTGYGYTF. CDR3 nucleotides: TGTGTCAGCAGTACCTCCTTGACAGGCTATGGCTACACCTTC.

The V and J genes are TRBV6-4 and TRBJ1-6; D is perhaps TRBD1 (6 bases). CDR3 size: 17 residues. Deletions cut 2 bases from V and 7 bases from J, with 18 bases between. Germline V gene data show CDR1 as MRHNA and CDR2 as SNTAGT. CDR3: CASSDPPRGGPNSPLHF. As DNA, the CDR3 is TGTGCCAGCAGTGACCCCCCCCGAGGGGGACCCAATTCACCCCTCCACTTT.

This clonotype came up a few times. One junction end disagrees with the germline gene, perhaps due to a read error. The CDR3 spells CASSPGTGERQPQHF. Written as DNA, the CDR3 is TGTGCCAGCAGCCCCGGGACAGGGGAGAGGCAGCCCCAGCATTTT. V gene TRBV10-2 combines with J gene TRBJ1-5, with 10 bases fitting TRBD1. The germline V gene has CDR1 WSHSY and CDR2 SAAADI. CDR3 length: 15 amino acids.

The rearrangement uses TRBV19 and TRBJ1-1; 9 bases are shared with TRBD1. V shed 9 bases and J 1 base; nucleotides not matched to a gene: 12. The CDR3 spans 16 residues. Germline V gene data show CDR1 as LNHDA and CDR2 as SQIVND (reference sequence). DNA for the CDR3: TGTGCCAGCGACTACGATCCGGGACAGGGGAACACTGAAGCTTTCTTT. This codes for CASDYDPGQGNTEAFF.

The genes are TRBV10-2 and TRBJ2-5; 9 bases are shared with TRBD1. V trimming: 6 bases; J trimming: 5 bases; junction bases outside the gene matches: 16. The germline V gene has CDR1 WSHSY and CDR2 SAAADI. The CDR3 runs 17 residues. The CDR3 DNA reads as TGCGCCAGCAGCCTGGACAGGGGATGGGGCCACGGGGAGACCCAGTACTTC. Amino acids: CASSLDRGWGHGETQYF.

DNA of the CDR3: TGTGCCAGCAGCTTAAGGGGGGAAGCGGCGTTCGACGGGGAGCTGTTTTTT. Its protein is CASSLRGEAAFDGELFF. This chain links TRBV7-9 with TRBJ2-2; tentatively, D is TRBD1 or TRBD2 (6 bases each). Trimming removed 2 bases at V and 7 bases at J, with 20 bases between. CDR3 length: 17 residues. Germline loops: CDR1 SEHNR, CDR2 FQNEAQ (reference sequence).

This chain connects TRBV10-3 to TRBJ1-1; a weak D match, TRBD1 (5 bases). The germline V gene encodes CDR1 ENHRY and CDR2 SYGVKD. The CDR3 spans 15 residues. Trimming shortened V by 7 bases and J by 5 bases, and 20 bases separated the two germline ends. In nucleotides, the CDR3 is TGTGCCATCACCGGTGGACACGGGTCGGGTACTGAAGCTTTCTTT. This encodes CAITGGHGSGTEAFF.

V gene TRBV3-1 combines with J gene TRBJ2-2; D might be TRBD1 or TRBD2, each matching 6 bases. In germline, CDR1 is LGHDT, CDR2 YNNKEL (reference sequence). The CDR3 length is 14 residues. Deletions cut 8 bases from V and 0 bases from J, with 10 bases between. CDR3 coding DNA: TGTGCCAGCCGGAGGGGGACGAACACCGGGGAGCTGTTTTTT. It codes for CASRRGTNTGELFF.